Listed below are T cell receptor beta chains from one sample, sequenced in a study of blood T cells in healthy people across ages. TCRdb re-called the 5' RACE reads with MiXCR, one entry per CDR3 protein. The sample holds some 900,000 distinct CDR3 sequences, roughly 48% seen once. The sequencing sample was made of blood. Receptor source: a young man in good health. The CDR3 runs from the conserved cysteine through the conserved F or W. Fields, in order: J gene, V gene, D gene, clone size, CDR3 protein, CDR3 DNA. The D gene is left open where the match is weak. Size is omitted from some rows. Given values are once, few, many or a class for expanded clones.

j_gene: TRBJ1-2; v_gene: TRBV6-1; d_gene: TRBD1; abundance: NA; CDR3aa: CASRSGTGAFLDGYTF; CDR3nt: TGTGCCAGCAGAAGTGGGACAGGGGCCTTTCTGGACGGCTACACCTTC
j_gene: TRBJ2-7; v_gene: TRBV6-2/TRBV6-3; d_gene: TRBD2; abundance: NA; CDR3aa: CASTYERGGEENEQYF; CDR3nt: TGTGCCAGCACCTACGAAAGGGGAGGGGAGGAGAACGAGCAGTACTTC
j_gene: TRBJ1-5; v_gene: TRBV7-2; d_gene: NA; abundance: NA; CDR3aa: CASSSGQVSNQPQHF; CDR3nt: TGTGCCAGCAGCTCGGGGCAGGTTAGCAATCAGCCCCAGCATTTT
j_gene: TRBJ2-1; v_gene: TRBV20-1; d_gene: TRBD2; abundance: few; CDR3aa: CSASQRGVNNEQFF; CDR3nt: TGCAGTGCTAGCCAGCGGGGGGTTAACAATGAGCAGTTCTTC
j_gene: TRBJ2-1; v_gene: TRBV7-9; d_gene: TRBD1; abundance: NA; CDR3aa: CASSVDTGGYNEQFF; CDR3nt: TGTGCCAGCAGCGTAGACACAGGGGGTTACAATGAGCAGTTCTTC
j_gene: TRBJ1-1; v_gene: TRBV11-2; d_gene: NA; abundance: many; CDR3aa: CASSPPWTHMNTEAFF; CDR3nt: TGTGCCAGCAGCCCCCCCTGGACACACATGAACACTGAAGCTTTCTTT
j_gene: TRBJ2-5; v_gene: TRBV5-1; d_gene: NA; abundance: few; CDR3aa: CASSLEQIGTQYF; CDR3nt: TGCGCCAGCAGCTTGGAACAGATAGGGACCCAGTACTTC
j_gene: TRBJ2-3; v_gene: TRBV7-9; d_gene: NA; abundance: many; CDR3aa: CASSSQALTDTQYF; CDR3nt: TGTGCCAGCAGCTCACAGGCTCTAACGGATACGCAGTATTTT
j_gene: TRBJ2-5; v_gene: TRBV20-1; d_gene: NA; abundance: NA; CDR3aa: CSAREASRQETQYF; CDR3nt: TGCAGTGCTAGAGAGGCTAGCCGGCAAGAGACCCAGTACTTC
j_gene: TRBJ2-7; v_gene: TRBV3-1; d_gene: TRBD2; abundance: NA; CDR3aa: CASSQGAGDREQYF; CDR3nt: TGTGCCAGCAGCCAAGGTGCGGGGGACCGCGAGCAGTACTTC
j_gene: TRBJ1-6; v_gene: TRBV10-3; d_gene: NA; abundance: few; CDR3aa: CAISKEDGSSYNSPLHF; CDR3nt: TGTGCCATCAGTAAGGAGGACGGCAGCTCCTATAATTCACCCCTCCACTTT
j_gene: TRBJ2-7; v_gene: TRBV12-3/TRBV12-4; d_gene: NA; abundance: NA; CDR3aa: CASRGDGVGGLYEQYF; CDR3nt: TGTGCCAGCAGAGGGGACGGGGTGGGGGGCCTCTACGAGCAGTACTTC
j_gene: TRBJ2-1; v_gene: TRBV20-1; d_gene: TRBD2; abundance: few; CDR3aa: CSARAWGLERNEQFF; CDR3nt: TGCAGTGCTAGGGCCTGGGGACTAGAAAGGAATGAGCAGTTCTTC
j_gene: TRBJ2-7; v_gene: TRBV6-2/TRBV6-3; d_gene: NA; abundance: once; CDR3aa: CASLYRDSSYEQYF; CDR3nt: TGTGCCAGTCTTTACAGGGACTCCTCCTACGAGCAGTACTTC
j_gene: TRBJ2-1; v_gene: TRBV29-1; d_gene: NA; abundance: few; CDR3aa: CSVDGGREGRSYNEQFF; CDR3nt: TGCAGCGTTGATGGGGGGCGAGAGGGCAGATCCTACAATGAGCAGTTCTTC
j_gene: TRBJ1-1; v_gene: TRBV10-3; d_gene: TRBD1; abundance: once; CDR3aa: CAISLDRGNTEAFF; CDR3nt: TGTGCCATCAGCCTAGACAGGGGGAACACTGAAGCTTTCTTT
j_gene: TRBJ2-6; v_gene: TRBV18; d_gene: TRBD1; abundance: once; CDR3aa: CASSPGWTGAGANVLTF; CDR3nt: TGTGCCAGCTCACCAGGTTGGACAGGGGCTGGGGCCAACGTCCTGACTTTC
j_gene: TRBJ2-1; v_gene: TRBV7-9; d_gene: TRBD2; abundance: NA; CDR3aa: CASSDSGAGEQFF; CDR3nt: TGTGCCAGCAGCGATAGCGGGGCGGGTGAGCAGTTCTTC
j_gene: TRBJ2-3; v_gene: TRBV20-1; d_gene: NA; abundance: many; CDR3aa: CSAWQPPAQYF; CDR3nt: TGCAGTGCTTGGCAGCCGCCGGCGCAGTATTTT
j_gene: TRBJ2-5; v_gene: TRBV15; d_gene: NA; abundance: NA; CDR3aa: CATSSAEQGAETQYF; CDR3nt: TGTGCCACCAGCAGTGCAGAACAGGGCGCAGAGACCCAGTACTTC